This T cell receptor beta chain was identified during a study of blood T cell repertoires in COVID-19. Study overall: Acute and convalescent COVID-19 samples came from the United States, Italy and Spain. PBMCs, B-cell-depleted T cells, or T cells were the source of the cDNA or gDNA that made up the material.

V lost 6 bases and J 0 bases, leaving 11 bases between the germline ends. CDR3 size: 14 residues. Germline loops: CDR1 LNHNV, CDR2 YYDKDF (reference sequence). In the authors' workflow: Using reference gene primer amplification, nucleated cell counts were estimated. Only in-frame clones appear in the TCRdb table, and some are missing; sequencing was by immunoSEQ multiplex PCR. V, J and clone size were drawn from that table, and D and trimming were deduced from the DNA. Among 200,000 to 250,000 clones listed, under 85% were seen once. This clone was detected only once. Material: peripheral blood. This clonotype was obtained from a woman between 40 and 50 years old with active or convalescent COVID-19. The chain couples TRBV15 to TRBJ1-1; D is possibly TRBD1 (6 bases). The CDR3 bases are TGTGCCACCAGTCTACAGGGCATGAACACTGAAGCTTTCTTT. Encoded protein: CATSLQGMNTEAFF.